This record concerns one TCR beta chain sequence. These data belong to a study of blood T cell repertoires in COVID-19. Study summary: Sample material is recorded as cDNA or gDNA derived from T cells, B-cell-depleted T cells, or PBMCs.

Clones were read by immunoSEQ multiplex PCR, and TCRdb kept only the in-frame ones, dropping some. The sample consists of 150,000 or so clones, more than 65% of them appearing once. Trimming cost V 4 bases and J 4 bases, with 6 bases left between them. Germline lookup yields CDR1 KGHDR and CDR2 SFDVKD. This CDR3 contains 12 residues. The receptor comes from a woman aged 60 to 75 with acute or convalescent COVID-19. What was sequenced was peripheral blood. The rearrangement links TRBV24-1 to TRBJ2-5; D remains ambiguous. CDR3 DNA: TGTGCCACCAGTGACCTCAGAGAGACCCAGTACTTC. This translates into CATSDLRETQYF.